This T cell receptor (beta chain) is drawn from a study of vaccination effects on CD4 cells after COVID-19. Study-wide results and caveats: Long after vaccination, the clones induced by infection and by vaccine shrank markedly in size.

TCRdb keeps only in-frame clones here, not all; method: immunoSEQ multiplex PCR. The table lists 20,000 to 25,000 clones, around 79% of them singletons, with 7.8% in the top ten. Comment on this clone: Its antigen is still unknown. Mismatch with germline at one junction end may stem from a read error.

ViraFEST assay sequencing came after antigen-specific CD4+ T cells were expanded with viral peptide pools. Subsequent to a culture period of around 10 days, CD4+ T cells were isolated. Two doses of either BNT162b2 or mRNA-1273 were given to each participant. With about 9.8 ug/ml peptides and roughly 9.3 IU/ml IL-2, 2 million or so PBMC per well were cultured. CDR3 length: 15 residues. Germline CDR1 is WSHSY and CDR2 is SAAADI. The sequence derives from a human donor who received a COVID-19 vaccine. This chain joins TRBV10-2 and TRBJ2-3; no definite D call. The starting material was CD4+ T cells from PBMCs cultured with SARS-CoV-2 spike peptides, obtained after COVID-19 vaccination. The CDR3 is CASREYKESTDTQYF. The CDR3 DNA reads TGCGCCAGCAGGGAGTATAAGGAAAGCACAGATACGCAGTATTTT.